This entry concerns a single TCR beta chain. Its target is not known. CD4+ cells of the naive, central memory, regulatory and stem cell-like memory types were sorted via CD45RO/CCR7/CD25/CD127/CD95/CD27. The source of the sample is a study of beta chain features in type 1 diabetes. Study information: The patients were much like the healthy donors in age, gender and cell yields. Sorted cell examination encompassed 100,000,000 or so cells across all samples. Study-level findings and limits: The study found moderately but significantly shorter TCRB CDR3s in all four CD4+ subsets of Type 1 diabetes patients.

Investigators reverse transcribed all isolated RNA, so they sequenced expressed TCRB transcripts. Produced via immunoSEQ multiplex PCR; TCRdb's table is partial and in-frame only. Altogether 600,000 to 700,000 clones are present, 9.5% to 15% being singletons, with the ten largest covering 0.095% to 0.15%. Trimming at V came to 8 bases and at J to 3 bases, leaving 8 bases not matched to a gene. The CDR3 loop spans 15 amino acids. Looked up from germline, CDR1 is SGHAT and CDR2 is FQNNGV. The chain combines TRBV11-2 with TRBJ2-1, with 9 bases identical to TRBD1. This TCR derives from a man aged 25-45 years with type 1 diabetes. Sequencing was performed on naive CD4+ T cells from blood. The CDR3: CASGSGQGFYNEQFF. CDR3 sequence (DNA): TGTGCCAGCGGATCAGGACAGGGGTTCTACAATGAGCAGTTCTTC.